A single sample is the source of the 32 T cell receptor beta chains below, sequenced in a study of shared clonotypes between healthy human individuals. CD45RO-negative, CCR7-positively selected cells formed the naive CD8 fraction, excluding terminally differentiated effector memory CD45RA+ cells. Sequenced by immunoSEQ multiplex PCR; TCRdb stores in-frame clones only, minus some. The sample holds around 2,100,000 clones, less than 95% seen once. Sequencing was performed on naive CD8+ T cells sorted from blood. All receptors derive from a man younger than 35 in good health.

The CDR3 is CAISESSGTDGGYTF. As DNA, the CDR3 is TGTGCCATCAGTGAGTCTTCAGGAACGGACGGTGGCTACACCTTC. This chain links TRBV10-3 with TRBJ1-2; no reliable D call. CDR1 ENHRY and CDR2 SYGVKD come from the germline V gene. This CDR3 has 15 amino acids. With 0 bases removed from V and 7 bases from J, the gap between germline ends came to 15 bases.

The chain recombines TRBV18 with TRBJ2-2, with TRBD2 matching 7 bases. CDR3 length equals 15 residues. The trim removed 2 bases at V and 6 bases at J, leaving 6 bases unmatched. The germline V gene has CDR1 KGHSH and CDR2 LQKENI. Written as DNA, the CDR3 is TGTGCCAGCTCACCATCGCGGGAGTTTGCCGGGGAGCTGTTTTTT. The encoded protein is CASSPSREFAGELFF.

V usage is TRBV9 and J usage is TRBJ1-1; unclear D gene. This CDR3 region has 13 residues. Trimming took off 0 bases at V and 3 bases at J, with 6 bases between the two ends. Germline V gene data show CDR1 as SGDLS and CDR2 as YYNGEE. For the CDR3, the DNA is TGTGCCAGCAGCGTAGAACGGTACACTGAAGCTTTCTTT. It translates to CASSVERYTEAFF.

The chain couples TRBV29-1 to TRBJ2-7, with a weak D call TRBD2 (5 bases). The CDR3 is 10 amino acids. Germline CDR1 and CDR2: SQVTM and ANQGSEA. CDR3 protein: CGAVSGEQYF. The CDR3 nucleotides read TGCGGAGCGGTGTCGGGCGAGCAGTACTTC.

The chain recombines TRBV5-4 with TRBJ2-1; no clear D gene. The CDR3 is made up of 15 amino acids. Germline V gives CDR1 SGHNT, CDR2 YYREEE (reference sequence). Trimming removed 0 bases from V and 5 bases from J, with 12 bases in between. CDR3 nucleotides: TGTGCCAGCAGCTTGGTAGGATCAGGCCACAATGAGCAGTTCTTC. Protein: CASSLVGSGHNEQFF.

This clone showed up just once. This chain uses TRBV9 with TRBJ1-2, with D perhaps TRBD1 (6 bases). Germline V gene sequence: CDR1 SGDLS, CDR2 YYNGEE. Trimming took off 1 base at V and 2 bases at J, with 12 bases between the two ends. The CDR3 totals 15 residues. DNA of the CDR3: TGTGCCAGCAGCGTAACGGGGGCCCGAAACTATGGCTACACCTTC. This gives the protein CASSVTGARNYGYTF.

The rearrangement links TRBV7-6 to TRBJ2-5; D not certain. This CDR3 has 15 amino acids. In germline, CDR1 is SGHVS, CDR2 FNYEAQ. V lost 6 bases to trimming and J lost 0 bases, with 14 bases between them. The CDR3, as DNA: TGTGCCAGCAGACGCGAATTGGAGTACCAAGAGACCCAGTACTTC. It yields the protein CASRRELEYQETQYF.

The CDR3 loop is CASSGVYDTQYF. CDR3 nucleotides: TGTGCCAGCAGTGGGGTTTACGATACGCAGTATTTT. The genes are TRBV2 and TRBJ2-3; D unresolved. CDR1 SNHLY and CDR2 FYNNEI come from the germline V gene. The CDR3 length is 12 residues. Trimming shortened V by 4 bases and J by 6 bases, and 8 bases separated the two germline ends.

The V call is TRBV30, the J call TRBJ1-6; a weak D match, TRBD1 (6 bases). The germline V and J ends were trimmed by 7 bases and 4 bases, with 8 bases remaining between them. The CDR3 has 12 amino acids. Germline V gives CDR1 GTSNPN, CDR2 SVGIG (reference sequence). The chain's CDR3 is CALDSYNSPLHF. CDR3 sequence (DNA): TGTGCCTTGGACAGTTATAATTCACCCCTCCACTTT. Full variable domain (missing parts from reference TRBV30 and TRBJ1-6): SQTIHQWPATLVQPVGSPLSLECTVEGTSNPNLYWYRQAAGRGLQLLFYSVGIGQISSEVPQNLSASRPQDRQFILSSKKLLLSDSGFYLCALDSYNSPLHFGNGTRLTVT.

Regarding this clone: Within the sample, other DNA sequences also encode this same CDR3. The J gene is TRBJ2-1, the V gene TRBV5-1; 7 bases agree with TRBD2. This CDR3 region has 13 residues. Looked up from germline, CDR1 is SGHRS and CDR2 is YFSETQ. J gave up 8 bases and V 0 bases, and 2 bases lay outside the gene matches. In DNA form, the CDR3 reads TGCGCCAGCAGCTTGGTGGGAGGGGATGAGCAGTTCTTC. Encoded protein: CASSLVGGDEQFF. The whole variable domain, remainder taken from reference TRBV5-1 and TRBJ2-1, is KAGVTQTPRYLIKTRGQQVTLSCSPISGHRSVSWYQQTPGQGLQFLFEYFSETQRNKGNFPGRFSGRQFSNSRSEMNVSTLELGDSALYLCASSLVGGDEQFFGPGTRLTVL.

This chain joins TRBV28 and TRBJ2-7, with a tentative D call TRBD2 (6 bases). V lost 6 bases and J lost 0, with 18 bases in between. The CDR3 is 16 residues long. Germline loops: CDR1 MDHEN, CDR2 SYDVKM. Written as DNA, the CDR3 is TGTGCCAGCAGCCCCCCGGGGGTCCTCATCTCCTACGAGCAGTACTTC. Amino acids: CASSPPGVLISYEQYF.

This sequence joins TRBV6-1 and TRBJ2-3, with TRBD2 as a possible D gene (5 bases). V was cut by 4 bases and J by 2 bases, with 13 bases left in between. The CDR3 is made up of 15 amino acids. CDR1 is MNHNS, CDR2 SASEGT, per germline. CDR3 sequence reads: CASSAFTAATDTQYF. CDR3 nucleotide sequence: TGTGCCAGCAGTGCGTTCACAGCGGCCACAGATACGCAGTATTTT.

The CDR3 sequence: CASTDRDIYGYTF. CDR3 nucleotide sequence: TGTGCCAGTACGGACAGGGATATCTATGGCTACACCTTC. The gene calls are TRBV19 and TRBJ1-2; 8 bases align to TRBD1. Germline-derived CDR1 and CDR2 are LNHDA and SQIVND (reference sequence). V gave up 7 bases and J gave up 4 bases; unmatched junction bases: 5. CDR3 length: 13 residues.

The chain combines TRBV5-1 with TRBJ1-3, with D possibly matching TRBD1 (5 bases). Per germline, CDR1 SGHRS and CDR2 YFSETQ. This CDR3 region has 15 residues. Trimming removed 4 bases at V and 1 base at J, with 12 bases between. CDR3 DNA: TGCGCCAGCAGCGCCTCAGGGATATCTGGAAACACCATATATTTT. Amino acid sequence: CASSASGISGNTIYF.

About this clone itself: Other DNA sequences of this sample code for an identical CDR3. The gene calls are TRBV5-6 and TRBJ2-2; D is ambiguous. V gave up 0 bases and J gave up 8 bases, with 8 bases separating them. The length of the CDR3 is 13 residues. Germline CDR1 is SGHDT and CDR2 is YYEEEE. The DNA for the CDR3 is TGTGCCAGCAGCTTGGGAGAGGCGGGGGAGCTGTTTTTT. Amino acid sequence: CASSLGEAGELFF.

The chain combines TRBV7-9 with TRBJ2-2; 7 bases line up with TRBD1. The V and J ends lost 8 bases and 1 base, in that order; junction bases with no gene match: 10. Germline V gene data show CDR1 as SEHNR and CDR2 as FQNEAQ (reference sequence). The CDR3 is 16 residues long. The CDR3 sequence is CASRDRVKENTGELFF. DNA for the CDR3: TGTGCCAGCCGTGACAGGGTCAAAGAGAACACCGGGGAGCTGTTTTTT.

V gene TRBV29-1 combines with J gene TRBJ2-2, with 7 bases aligning to TRBD1. The germline CDR1 and CDR2 sequences are SQVTM and ANQGSEA. CDR3 length: 13 residues. The junction had 4 bases not matched to a gene; V was cut back by 6 bases and J by 3 bases. The CDR3 loop is CSVEGADTGELFF. DNA of the CDR3: TGCAGCGTCGAGGGGGCCGACACCGGGGAGCTGTTTTTT.

The chain joins TRBV30 to TRBJ2-3; no definite D call. Trimming shortened V by 2 bases and J by 0 bases, and 12 bases separated the two germline ends. The CDR3 consists of 15 residues. Germline V gene data show CDR1 as GTSNPN and CDR2 as SVGIG (reference sequence). CDR3: CAWSFKGWSTDTQYF. CDR3 coding DNA: TGTGCCTGGAGTTTTAAAGGGTGGAGCACAGATACGCAGTATTTT.

The rearrangement joins TRBV4-3 to TRBJ2-2, with TRBD1 identical over 9 bases. Per germline, CDR1 LGHNA and CDR2 YSLEER. Germline trimming cut 0 bases from V and 7 bases from J; bases unmatched to any gene: 9. This CDR3 has 17 amino acids. Here the CDR3 DNA reads TGCGCCAGCAGCCAAGATTGGGAACAGGGGGCGATCGGGGAGCTGTTTTTT. It translates to CASSQDWEQGAIGELFF.

The V gene is TRBV4-1, the J gene TRBJ2-7; D might be TRBD2 (5 bases). CDR3 length: 15 amino acids. Trimming left V 0 bases short and J 4 bases short, with 13 bases between. Looked up from germline, CDR1 is MGHRA and CDR2 is YSYEKL. This CDR3 reads CASSQDLDSTYEQYF. The CDR3, as DNA: TGCGCCAGCAGCCAAGATCTGGACTCCACGTACGAGCAGTACTTC.

The V and J genes are TRBV4-1 and TRBJ2-3; D perhaps matches TRBD2 (6 bases). The V and J ends lost 4 bases and 12 bases respectively, with 17 bases between them. The length of the CDR3 is 13 residues. Germline V gene data show CDR1 as MGHRA and CDR2 as YSYEKL. CDR3 residues: CASSRLEGYRQYF. The CDR3 DNA sequence: TGCGCCAGCAGCCGCCTGGAGGGGTATAGACAGTATTTT.

This sequence joins TRBV2 and TRBJ2-7, with TRBD2 matching 10 bases. V lost 4 bases, J lost 5 bases, and 5 bases stayed unmatched. The CDR3 spans 14 residues. CDR1 SNHLY and CDR2 FYNNEI come from the germline V gene. DNA for the CDR3: TGTGCCAGCAGTGCGAGCGGGGGGGCCCACGAGCAGTACTTC. Translating it yields CASSASGGAHEQYF.

This sequence joins TRBV2 and TRBJ1-2; 9 bases map to TRBD1. V lost 7 bases to trimming and J lost 2 bases; unmatched junction nucleotides: 5. The CDR3 runs 14 residues. Germline V gives CDR1 SNHLY, CDR2 FYNNEI. The CDR3 DNA reads as TGTGCCAGCATTATAGGACAGGGGAACTATGGCTACACCTTC. This gives the protein CASIIGQGNYGYTF. Looking up the rest from reference TRBV2 and TRBJ1-2 gives the full variable domain: EPEVTQTPSHQVTQMGQEVILRCVPISNHLYFYWYRQILGQKVEFLVSFYNNEISEKSEIFDDQFSVERPDGSNFTLKIRSTKLEDSAMYFCASIIGQGNYGYTFGSGTRLTVV.

The chain uses TRBV27 and TRBJ2-7, with 9 positions matching TRBD1. Trimming took 5 bases from V and 2 from J; bases not matched to a gene: 4. This CDR3 is 14 amino acids long. In germline, CDR1 is MNHEY, CDR2 SMNVEV (reference sequence). The CDR3 DNA reads as TGTGCCAGCAGTGTGGGACAGGGAACCTACGAGCAGTACTTC. This encodes CASSVGQGTYEQYF.

Concerning this clone: Other nucleotide sequences from this sample produce the same CDR3. This rearrangement joins TRBV19 to TRBJ1-5, with D unclear. There are 14 residues in the CDR3. Trimming removed 3 bases from V and 1 base from J, with 7 bases in between. CDR1 is LNHDA, CDR2 SQIVND, per germline (reference sequence). DNA for the CDR3: TGTGCCAGTAGTATCTTGACAAGCAATCAGCCCCAGCATTTT. It specifies CASSILTSNQPQHF.

This clone was detected only once. The chain carries TRBV4-1 and TRBJ1-1; TRBD1 is a possible D gene (5 bases). The germline gives CDR1 MGHRA, CDR2 YSYEKL. V was clipped by 3 bases and J by 7 bases, with 12 bases between them. The CDR3 has 13 residues. CDR3 sequence (DNA): TGCGCCAGCAGCCAGATTATACAGGATGAAGCTTTCTTT. Translated, it gives CASSQIIQDEAFF.

The chain is built from TRBV30 and TRBJ2-7; TRBD2 agrees at 10 bases. Germline V gives CDR1 GTSNPN, CDR2 SVGIG (reference sequence). This CDR3 is 14 amino acids long. V was pared by 4 bases and J by 6 bases, with 9 bases of the junction left unmatched. CDR3 residues: CAWNEAGGPVEQYF. CDR3 bases: TGTGCCTGGAATGAAGCGGGGGGGCCAGTCGAGCAGTACTTC.

The gene calls are TRBV2 and TRBJ2-3; 9 nucleotides match TRBD2. After removal of 6 bases from V and 1 base from J, the junction contained 5 bases not matched to a gene. Germline V gene sequence: CDR1 SNHLY, CDR2 FYNNEI. The CDR3 spans 15 residues. The CDR3 DNA follows: TGTGCCAGCAGCCCCTTAGCGGGGGGCACAGATACGCAGTATTTT. This translates into CASSPLAGGTDTQYF.

The count of this clone is one. The rearrangement uses TRBV10-3 and TRBJ1-2; D not resolved. This CDR3 comprises 16 residues. Per the germline V gene, CDR1 is ENHRY and CDR2 is SYGVKD. Trimming pared 2 bases from V and 4 bases from J, leaving 17 bases between. The chain's CDR3 is CAISEPGEGLPYGYTF. The CDR3 coding sequence is TGTGCCATCAGTGAGCCCGGGGAAGGGCTTCCCTATGGCTACACCTTC.

With respect to this clone: The same CDR3 arises from other DNA sequences in this sample as well. V is TRBV9 and J is TRBJ2-7; 7 nucleotides match TRBD2. This CDR3 has 15 amino acids. V shed 0 bases and J 2 bases; nucleotides not matched to a gene: 5. Per germline, CDR1 SGDLS and CDR2 YYNGEE. The CDR3 reads CASSVGPGLAYEQYF. The CDR3 nucleotides are TGTGCCAGCAGCGTAGGCCCCGGACTAGCCTACGAGCAGTACTTC. Full variable domain (rest looked up from reference TRBV9 and TRBJ2-7): DSGVTQTPKHLITATGQRVTLRCSPRSGDLSVYWYQQSLDQGLQFLIQYYNGEERAKGNILERFSAQQFPDLHSELNLSSLELGDSALYFCASSVGPGLAYEQYFGPGTRLTVT.

A remark on this clone: This specimen includes other DNA sequences encoding the same CDR3. The chain recombines TRBV5-5 with TRBJ1-1; no definite D call. Germline values: CDR1 SGHKS, CDR2 YYEKEE (reference sequence). Trimming left V 0 bases short and J 0 bases short, with 3 bases between. The CDR3 sequence is 13 residues long. The CDR3 region is CASSLGLNTEAFF. CDR3 in DNA: TGTGCCAGCAGCTTGGGGTTGAACACTGAAGCTTTCTTT.

The chain recombines TRBV5-5 with TRBJ2-6; a weak D match, TRBD1 (5 bases). Trimming pared 2 bases from V and 0 bases from J, leaving 6 bases between. The germline CDR1 and CDR2 sequences are SGHKS and YYEKEE (reference sequence). The CDR3 sequence is 15 residues long. DNA of the CDR3: TGTGCCAGCAGCTTAGGGGACTCTGGGGCCAACGTCCTGACTTTC. This encodes CASSLGDSGANVLTF.